This T cell receptor (beta chain) comes out of a study of T-cell memory formation after mild COVID-19. This CDR3 is built from 15 residues. V gave up 6 bases and J gave up 4 bases, with 15 bases separating them. Germline V gene data show CDR1 as MNHNY and CDR2 as SVGAGI (reference sequence). Constant-segment primers served in 5'RACE that generated TCR alpha and TCR beta cDNA libraries bearing sample barcodes and UMIs. TCRdb ran MiXCR on the 5' RACE reads and lists one entry per CDR3 protein. The table records about 110,000 distinct CDR3 sequences, about 18% of them present only once. Sequencing was performed on PBMCs or a T cell subset sorted from them (not recorded which). The TCR comes from a man aged 18-30 years who had mild COVID-19 (a few samples of this study predate the infection). Cell type and time point are not known. The chain combines TRBV6-6 with TRBJ1-4; D is ambiguous. For the CDR3, the DNA is TGTGCCAGCAGCCCCGCTCGACGGGTTAATGAAAAACTGTTTTTT. This codes for CASSPARRVNEKLFF.